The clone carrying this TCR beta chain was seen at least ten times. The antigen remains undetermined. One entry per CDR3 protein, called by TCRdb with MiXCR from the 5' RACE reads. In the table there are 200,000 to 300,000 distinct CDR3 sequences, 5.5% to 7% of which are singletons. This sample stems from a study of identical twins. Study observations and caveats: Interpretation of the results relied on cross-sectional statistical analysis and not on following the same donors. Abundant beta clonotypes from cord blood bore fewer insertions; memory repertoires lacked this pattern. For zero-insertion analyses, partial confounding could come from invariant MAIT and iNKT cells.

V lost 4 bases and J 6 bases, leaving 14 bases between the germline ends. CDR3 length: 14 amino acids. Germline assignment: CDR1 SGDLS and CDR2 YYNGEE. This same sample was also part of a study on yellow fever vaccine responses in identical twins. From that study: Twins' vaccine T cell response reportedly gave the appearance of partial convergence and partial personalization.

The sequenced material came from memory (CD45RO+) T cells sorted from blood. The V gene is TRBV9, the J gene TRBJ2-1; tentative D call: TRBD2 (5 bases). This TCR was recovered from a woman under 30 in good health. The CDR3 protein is CASSPPAGGNEQFF. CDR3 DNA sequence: TGTGCCAGCAGCCCCCCCGCCGGAGGCAATGAGCAGTTCTTC.